Listed below are T cell receptor beta chains from one sample, sequenced in a study of CD8+ T cells in alopecia areata. Only in-frame clones appear in the TCRdb table, and some are missing; sequencing was by immunoSEQ multiplex PCR. The repertoire holds 9,500 to 15,000 clones, 56% seen once, with over 10% in the top ten. Specimen: skin. These receptors originate from a human donor with alopecia areata. The CDR3 runs from the conserved cysteine through the conserved F or W. Each record gives: J gene, clone size, V gene, D gene, CDR3 DNA, CDR3 protein. D genes are given only for firm matches. Rows give clone size only sometimes, using once, few, many, or a class for an expanded clone.

j_gene: TRBJ2-1
abundance: NA
v_gene: TRBV5-1
d_gene: TRBD1
CDR3nt: TGCGCCAGCAGCCCCCAGGGACAGGGGACTAACTCCTACAATGAGCAGTTCTTC
CDR3aa: CASSPQGQGTNSYNEQFF

j_gene: TRBJ2-1
abundance: NA
v_gene: TRBV7-2
d_gene: TRBD1
CDR3nt: TGTGCCAGCAGCTTAGCGTCGACAGGGGGCGATGAGCAGTTCTTC
CDR3aa: CASSLASTGGDEQFF

j_gene: TRBJ2-5
abundance: once
v_gene: TRBV7-3
d_gene: NA
CDR3nt: TGTGCCAGCAGCTTCGCCGGGGAAGAGACCCAGTACTTC
CDR3aa: CASSFAGEETQYF

j_gene: TRBJ2-7
abundance: few
v_gene: TRBV27
d_gene: NA
CDR3nt: TGTGCCAGCAGTCCTCGGGACCGAAATTACGAGCAGTACTTC
CDR3aa: CASSPRDRNYEQYF

j_gene: TRBJ2-6
abundance: NA
v_gene: TRBV7-3
d_gene: NA
CDR3nt: TGTGCCAGCAGCACTTTTAACTCTGGGGCCAACGTCCTGACTTTC
CDR3aa: CASSTFNSGANVLTF

j_gene: TRBJ2-5
abundance: NA
v_gene: TRBV7-3
d_gene: TRBD1
CDR3nt: TGTGCCAGCAGCTTGGGACAGGCGTTGGAGCAGTACTTC
CDR3aa: CASSLGQALEQYF

j_gene: TRBJ1-5
abundance: NA
v_gene: TRBV7-9
d_gene: NA
CDR3nt: TGTGCCAGCAGCTTAGGTGATCAGCCCCAGCATTTT
CDR3aa: CASSLGDQPQHF

j_gene: TRBJ1-6
abundance: few
v_gene: TRBV30
d_gene: NA
CDR3nt: TGTGCCTGGAGTGTCGGGAGCAGGGGAGATGGACCCCTCCACTTT
CDR3aa: CAWSVGSRGDGPLHF

j_gene: TRBJ1-1
abundance: NA
v_gene: TRBV19
d_gene: TRBD1
CDR3nt: TGTGCCAGTAGTATGAACAGGGGAGGGAGGAACACTGAAGCTTTCTTT
CDR3aa: CASSMNRGGRNTEAFF

j_gene: TRBJ2-2
abundance: NA
v_gene: TRBV6-1
d_gene: NA
CDR3nt: TGTGCCAGCAGTGATTTTGGACTCTCCGGAGGCACCGGGGAGCTGTTTTTT
CDR3aa: CASSDFGLSGGTGELFF

j_gene: TRBJ1-3
abundance: NA
v_gene: TRBV27
d_gene: NA
CDR3nt: TGTGCCAGCAGTCCTAGAGGCAGGAGCTCTGGAAACACCATATATTTT
CDR3aa: CASSPRGRSSGNTIYF

j_gene: TRBJ2-7
abundance: NA
v_gene: TRBV5-1
d_gene: NA
CDR3nt: TGCGCCAGCAGCTTGGGGGACGGTGGGGGCCACGAGCAGTACTTC
CDR3aa: CASSLGDGGGHEQYF

j_gene: TRBJ2-3
abundance: NA
v_gene: TRBV7-2
d_gene: TRBD2
CDR3nt: TGTGCCAGCAGTCAAACCGCGGGGGGGATCACAGATACGCAGTATTTT
CDR3aa: CASSQTAGGITDTQYF

j_gene: TRBJ2-5
abundance: NA
v_gene: TRBV5-1
d_gene: NA
CDR3nt: TGCGCCAGCAGCCTCACAGGCGCCGGCCAAGAGACCCAGTACTTC
CDR3aa: CASSLTGAGQETQYF

j_gene: TRBJ2-7
abundance: NA
v_gene: TRBV10-2
d_gene: NA
CDR3nt: TGCGCCAGCAGTTTGGACTCCTACGAGCAGTACTTC
CDR3aa: CASSLDSYEQYF

j_gene: TRBJ2-6
abundance: few
v_gene: TRBV6-5
d_gene: NA
CDR3nt: TGTGCCAGCGGGGGGCTGATATCTGGGGCCAACGTCCTGACTTTC
CDR3aa: CASGGLISGANVLTF

j_gene: TRBJ2-7
abundance: NA
v_gene: TRBV7-2
d_gene: NA
CDR3nt: TGTGCCAGCAGCTTAGGCCCCGGGACCGGGGGTTACGAGCAGTACTTC
CDR3aa: CASSLGPGTGGYEQYF

j_gene: TRBJ2-7
abundance: NA
v_gene: TRBV5-1
d_gene: TRBD2
CDR3nt: TGCGCCAGCAGCTGGGGGACTAGCGGGCCCTACGAGCAGTACTTC
CDR3aa: CASSWGTSGPYEQYF

j_gene: TRBJ2-7
abundance: NA
v_gene: TRBV4-1
d_gene: TRBD2
CDR3nt: TGCGCCAGCAGCCAAGTTCCCAACGGACTAGCGGACTTCTACGAGCAGTACTTC
CDR3aa: CASSQVPNGLADFYEQYF

j_gene: TRBJ2-1
abundance: medium-sized
v_gene: TRBV14
d_gene: NA
CDR3nt: TGTGCCAGCAGCCAAGATTCCCTAGGACAGCTGCCCTACTACAATGAGCAGTTCTTC
CDR3aa: CASSQDSLGQLPYYNEQFF

j_gene: TRBJ2-1
abundance: NA
v_gene: TRBV7-2
d_gene: NA
CDR3nt: TGTGCCAGCAGCTTAACCCCTGACAATGAGCAGTTCTTC
CDR3aa: CASSLTPDNEQFF

j_gene: TRBJ2-7
abundance: NA
v_gene: TRBV6-6
d_gene: TRBD1
CDR3nt: TGTGCCAGCAGTTATAATACACAGGGGGCGGGTGAGCAGTACTTC
CDR3aa: CASSYNTQGAGEQYF

j_gene: TRBJ2-7
abundance: NA
v_gene: TRBV25-1
d_gene: TRBD2
CDR3nt: TGTGCCAGCGCCGCGGGAGGGAACTACGAGCAGTACTTC
CDR3aa: CASAAGGNYEQYF

j_gene: TRBJ1-2
abundance: medium-sized
v_gene: TRBV20-1
d_gene: NA
CDR3nt: TGCAGTGCTCACCCGAGGGAAGGCTACACCTTC
CDR3aa: CSAHPREGYTF

j_gene: TRBJ2-7
abundance: NA
v_gene: TRBV6-1
d_gene: TRBD2
CDR3nt: TGTGCCAGCAGTAGGACTAGCGGGAGCTACGAGCAGTACTTC
CDR3aa: CASSRTSGSYEQYF

j_gene: TRBJ2-7
abundance: few
v_gene: TRBV9
d_gene: NA
CDR3nt: TGTGCCAGCAGCGCCACAGGGTCCTACGAGCAGTACTTC
CDR3aa: CASSATGSYEQYF

j_gene: TRBJ2-1
abundance: NA
v_gene: TRBV2
d_gene: NA
CDR3nt: TGTGCCAGCAGTGAAGCGCTCCAGCGGCAAAATGAGCAGTTCTTC
CDR3aa: CASSEALQRQNEQFF

j_gene: TRBJ2-7
abundance: few
v_gene: TRBV2
d_gene: NA
CDR3nt: TGTGCCAGCAGTGTGCGGAGGGACTACGAGCAGTACTTC
CDR3aa: CASSVRRDYEQYF

j_gene: TRBJ2-2
abundance: few
v_gene: TRBV9
d_gene: NA
CDR3nt: TGTGCCAGCAGCGCCGGGACCTCCAGGGGGGAGCTGTTTTTT
CDR3aa: CASSAGTSRGELFF

j_gene: TRBJ2-1
abundance: NA
v_gene: TRBV7-8
d_gene: NA
CDR3nt: TGTGCCACCCTCCACCAGGGGAATGAGCAGTTCTTC
CDR3aa: CATLHQGNEQFF

j_gene: TRBJ1-3
abundance: NA
v_gene: TRBV5-1
d_gene: NA
CDR3nt: TGCGCCAGCAGCTCCGAAGGATTCGGCGGAAACACCATATATTTT
CDR3aa: CASSSEGFGGNTIYF

j_gene: TRBJ2-3
abundance: few
v_gene: TRBV6-5
d_gene: NA
CDR3nt: TGTGCCAGCAGTTACGACCAAAGCGGCACAGATACGCAGTATTTT
CDR3aa: CASSYDQSGTDTQYF

j_gene: TRBJ2-3
abundance: NA
v_gene: TRBV5-1
d_gene: TRBD2
CDR3nt: TGCGCCAGCAGCGCAAAAGCGGGGGGTCACACAGATACGCAGTATTTT
CDR3aa: CASSAKAGGHTDTQYF

j_gene: TRBJ2-1
abundance: NA
v_gene: TRBV6-5
d_gene: TRBD2
CDR3nt: TGTGCCAGCAGTCCCATAGCGGGGAGCTACAATGAGCAGTTCTTC
CDR3aa: CASSPIAGSYNEQFF

j_gene: TRBJ2-4
abundance: few
v_gene: TRBV28
d_gene: NA
CDR3nt: TGTGCCAGCAGTTTTAGGGGGGAGACTTTAGGGGCCAAAAACATTCAGTACTTC
CDR3aa: CASSFRGETLGAKNIQYF

j_gene: TRBJ2-1
abundance: NA
v_gene: TRBV6-5
d_gene: TRBD1
CDR3nt: TGTGCCAGCAGTTACTCGAACAGGGGTCCCTACAATGAGCAGTTCTTC
CDR3aa: CASSYSNRGPYNEQFF

j_gene: TRBJ1-2
abundance: NA
v_gene: TRBV10-3
d_gene: NA
CDR3nt: TGTGCCATCAGTGTAGGGCCAAACTATGGCTACACCTTC
CDR3aa: CAISVGPNYGYTF

j_gene: TRBJ1-2
abundance: NA
v_gene: TRBV18
d_gene: NA
CDR3nt: TGTGCCAGCTCACCGGCGGGCCTTTATGGCTACACCTTC
CDR3aa: CASSPAGLYGYTF

j_gene: TRBJ2-7
abundance: NA
v_gene: TRBV18
d_gene: NA
CDR3nt: TGTGCCAGCTCAGCGGACCGGGACGGGACCTACGAGCAGTACTTC
CDR3aa: CASSADRDGTYEQYF

j_gene: TRBJ2-7
abundance: NA
v_gene: TRBV7-8
d_gene: NA
CDR3nt: TGTGCCAGCAGCTTAATTGTCTACGAGCAGTACTTC
CDR3aa: CASSLIVYEQYF

j_gene: TRBJ2-5
abundance: few
v_gene: TRBV10-3
d_gene: TRBD2
CDR3nt: TGTGCCATCAGTGAGCCCTACCGGGAGGGGACCCAGTACTTC
CDR3aa: CAISEPYREGTQYF